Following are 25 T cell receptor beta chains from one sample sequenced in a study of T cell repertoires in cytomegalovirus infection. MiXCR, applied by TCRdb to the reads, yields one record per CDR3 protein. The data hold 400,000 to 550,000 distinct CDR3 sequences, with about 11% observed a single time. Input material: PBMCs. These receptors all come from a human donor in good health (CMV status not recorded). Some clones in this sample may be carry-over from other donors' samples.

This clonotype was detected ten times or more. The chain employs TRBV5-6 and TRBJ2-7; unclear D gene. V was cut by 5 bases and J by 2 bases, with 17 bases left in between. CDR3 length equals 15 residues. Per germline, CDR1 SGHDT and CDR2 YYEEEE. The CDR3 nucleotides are TGTGCCAGCAGTACAATCCATTATGGGGCCTACGAGCAGTACTTC. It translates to CASSTIHYGAYEQYF.

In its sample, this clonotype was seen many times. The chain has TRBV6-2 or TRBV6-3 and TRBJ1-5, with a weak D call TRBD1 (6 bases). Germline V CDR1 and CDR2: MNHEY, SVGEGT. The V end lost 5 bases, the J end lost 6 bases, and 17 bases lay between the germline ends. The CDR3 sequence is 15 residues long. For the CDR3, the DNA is TGTGCCAGCAGTGGCCCGGGGGGCTCGGGTCAGCCCCAGCATTTT. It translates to CASSGPGGSGQPQHF.

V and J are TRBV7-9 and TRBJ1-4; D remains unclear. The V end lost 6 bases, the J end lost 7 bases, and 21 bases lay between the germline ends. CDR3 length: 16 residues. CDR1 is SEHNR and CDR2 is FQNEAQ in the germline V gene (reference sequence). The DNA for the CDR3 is TGTGCCAGCAGACCGCCGTCGACCCCGAACCCTGAAAAACTGTTTTTT. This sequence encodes CASRPPSTPNPEKLFF.

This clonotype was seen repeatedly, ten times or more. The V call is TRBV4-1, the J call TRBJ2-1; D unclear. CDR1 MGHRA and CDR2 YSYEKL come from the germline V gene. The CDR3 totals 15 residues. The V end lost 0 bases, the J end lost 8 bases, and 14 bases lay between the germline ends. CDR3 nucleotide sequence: TGCGCCAGCAGCCAAGAAGGCCAAGGAACGGATGAGCAGTTCTTC. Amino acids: CASSQEGQGTDEQFF.

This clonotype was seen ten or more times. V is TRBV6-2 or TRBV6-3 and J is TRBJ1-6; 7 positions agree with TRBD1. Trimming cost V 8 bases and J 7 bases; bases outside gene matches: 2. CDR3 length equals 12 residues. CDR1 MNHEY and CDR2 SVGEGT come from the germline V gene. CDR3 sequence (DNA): TGTGCCAGCCGGGACAGCAATTCACCCCTCCACTTT. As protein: CASRDSNSPLHF.

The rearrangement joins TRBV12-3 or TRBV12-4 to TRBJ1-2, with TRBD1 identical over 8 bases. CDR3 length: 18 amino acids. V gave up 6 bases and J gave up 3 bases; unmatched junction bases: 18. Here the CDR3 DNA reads TGTGCCAGCAGCCCACCCCGCGGGACAGGTTCGTCTGACTATGGCTACACCTTC. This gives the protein CASSPPRGTGSSDYGYTF.

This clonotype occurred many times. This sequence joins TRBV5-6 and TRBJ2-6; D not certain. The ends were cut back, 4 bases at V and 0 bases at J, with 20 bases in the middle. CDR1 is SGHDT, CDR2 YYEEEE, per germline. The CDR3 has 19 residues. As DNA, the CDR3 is TGTGCCAGCAGCAAAGAATCGGCAGGCCCGATCTCTGGGGCCAACGTCCTGACTTTC. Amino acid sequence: CASSKESAGPISGANVLTF.

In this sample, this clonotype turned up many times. CDR3 loop: CATPGLTGELFF. The DNA for the CDR3 is TGTGCCACCCCGGGGTTGACCGGGGAGCTGTTTTTT. The J gene is TRBJ2-2, the V gene TRBV28, with D perhaps TRBD2 (5 bases). Germline loops: CDR1 MDHEN, CDR2 SYDVKM. Trimming stripped 10 bases from V and 5 bases from J, with 11 bases between. This CDR3 comprises 12 residues.

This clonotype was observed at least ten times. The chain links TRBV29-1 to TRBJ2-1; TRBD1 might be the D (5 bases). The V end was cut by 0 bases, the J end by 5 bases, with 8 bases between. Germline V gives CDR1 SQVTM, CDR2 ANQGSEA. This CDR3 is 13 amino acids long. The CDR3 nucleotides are TGCAGCGTTGAAGACCTCAGGGACAATGAGCAGTTCTTC. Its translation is CSVEDLRDNEQFF.

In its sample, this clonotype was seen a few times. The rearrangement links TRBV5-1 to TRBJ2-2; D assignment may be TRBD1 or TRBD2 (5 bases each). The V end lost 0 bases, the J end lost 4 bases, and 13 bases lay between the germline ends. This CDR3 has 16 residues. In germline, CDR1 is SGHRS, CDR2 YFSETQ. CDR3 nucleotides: TGCGCCAGCAGCTTGGTAGAGGGGTTTAGCACCGGGGAGCTGTTTTTT. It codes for CASSLVEGFSTGELFF.

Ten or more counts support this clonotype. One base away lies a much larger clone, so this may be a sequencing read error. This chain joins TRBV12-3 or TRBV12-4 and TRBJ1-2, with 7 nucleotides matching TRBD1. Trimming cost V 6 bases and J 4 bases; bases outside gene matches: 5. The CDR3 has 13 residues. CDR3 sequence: CASSSGGPYGYTF. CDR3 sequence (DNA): TGTGCCAGCAGCTCAGGGGGGCCCTATGGCTACACCTTC.

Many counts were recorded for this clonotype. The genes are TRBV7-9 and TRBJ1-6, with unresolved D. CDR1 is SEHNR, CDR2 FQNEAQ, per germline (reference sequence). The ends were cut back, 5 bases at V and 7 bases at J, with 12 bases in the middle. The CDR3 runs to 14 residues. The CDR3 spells CASSLETGNSPLHF. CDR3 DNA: TGTGCCAGCAGCCTTGAGACTGGGAATTCACCCCTCCACTTT.

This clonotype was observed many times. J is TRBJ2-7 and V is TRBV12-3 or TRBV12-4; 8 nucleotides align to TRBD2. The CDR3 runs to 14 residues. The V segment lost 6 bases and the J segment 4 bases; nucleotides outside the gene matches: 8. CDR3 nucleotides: TGTGCCAGCAGCCCGGGACTAGTAAAATACGAGCAGTACTTC. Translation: CASSPGLVKYEQYF.

CDR3 nucleotide sequence: TGTGCCACCAGTGATTCGGGGACAGTAAGTCAGCCCCAGCATTTT. This encodes CATSDSGTVSQPQHF. The rearrangement uses TRBV24-1 and TRBJ1-5, with 7 bases that match TRBD1. J was trimmed by 6 bases and V by 2 bases; bases with no gene match: 6. Per germline, CDR1 KGHDR and CDR2 SFDVKD. CDR3 length: 15 residues.

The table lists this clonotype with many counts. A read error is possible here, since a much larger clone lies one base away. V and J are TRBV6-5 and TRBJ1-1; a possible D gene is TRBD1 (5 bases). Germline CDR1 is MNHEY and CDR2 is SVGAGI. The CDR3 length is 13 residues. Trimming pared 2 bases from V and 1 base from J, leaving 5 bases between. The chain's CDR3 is CASSYDRNTEAFF. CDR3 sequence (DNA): TGTGCCAGCAGTTACGACAGGAACACTGAAGCTTTCTTT.

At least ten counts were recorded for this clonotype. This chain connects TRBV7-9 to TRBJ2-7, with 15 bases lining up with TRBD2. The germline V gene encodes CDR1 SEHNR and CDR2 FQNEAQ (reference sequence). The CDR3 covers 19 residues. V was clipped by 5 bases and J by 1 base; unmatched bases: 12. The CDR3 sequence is CASSEGGLAGGPGSYEQYF. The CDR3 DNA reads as TGTGCCAGCAGCGAGGGAGGACTAGCGGGAGGGCCAGGTTCCTACGAGCAGTACTTC.

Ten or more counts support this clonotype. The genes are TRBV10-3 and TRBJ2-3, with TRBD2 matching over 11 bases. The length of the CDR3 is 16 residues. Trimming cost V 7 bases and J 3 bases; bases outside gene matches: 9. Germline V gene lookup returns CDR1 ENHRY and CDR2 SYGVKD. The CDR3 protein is CAIMNSGRASTDTQYF. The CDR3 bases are TGTGCCATCATGAATAGCGGGAGGGCCAGTACAGATACGCAGTATTTT.

CDR3 DNA sequence: TGTGCCAGCAGTTACCAACCGTTAGAGACCCAGTACTTC. Translating gives CASSYQPLETQYF. The genes are TRBV27 and TRBJ2-5; D gene unclear. Between the trimmed V and J ends, which lost 4 bases and 4 bases, there was a span of 10 bases. This CDR3 comprises 13 residues. Germline CDR1 and CDR2: MNHEY and SMNVEV (reference sequence).

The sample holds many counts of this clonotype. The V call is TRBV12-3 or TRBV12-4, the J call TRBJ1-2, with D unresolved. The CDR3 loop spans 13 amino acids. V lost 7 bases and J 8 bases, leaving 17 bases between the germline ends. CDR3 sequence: CASTRWVLEGYTF. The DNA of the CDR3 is TGTGCCAGCACCCGGTGGGTCCTCGAGGGCTACACCTTC.

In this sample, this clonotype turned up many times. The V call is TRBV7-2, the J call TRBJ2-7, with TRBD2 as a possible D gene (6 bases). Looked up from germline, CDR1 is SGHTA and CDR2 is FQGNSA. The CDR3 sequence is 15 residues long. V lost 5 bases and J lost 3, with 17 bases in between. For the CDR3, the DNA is TGTGCCAGCAGCCCCCAGAGTGGCGGGGTCTACGAGCAGTACTTC. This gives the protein CASSPQSGGVYEQYF.

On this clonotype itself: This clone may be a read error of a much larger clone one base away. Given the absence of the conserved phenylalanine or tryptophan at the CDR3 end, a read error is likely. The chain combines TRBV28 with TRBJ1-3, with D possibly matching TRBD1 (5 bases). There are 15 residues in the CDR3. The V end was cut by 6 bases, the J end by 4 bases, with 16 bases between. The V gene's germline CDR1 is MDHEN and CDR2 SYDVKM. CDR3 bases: TGTGCCAGCAGCCCCAATAAGGGGCTCGGAAACACCATATATTGT. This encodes CASSPNKGLGNTIYC.

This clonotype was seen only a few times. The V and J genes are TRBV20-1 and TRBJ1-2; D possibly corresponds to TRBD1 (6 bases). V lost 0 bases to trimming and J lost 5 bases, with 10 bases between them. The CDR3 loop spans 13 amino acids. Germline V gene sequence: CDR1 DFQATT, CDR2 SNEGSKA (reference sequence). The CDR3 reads CSARDSRGYGYTF. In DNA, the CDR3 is TGCAGTGCTAGAGATTCCAGGGGTTATGGCTACACCTTC.

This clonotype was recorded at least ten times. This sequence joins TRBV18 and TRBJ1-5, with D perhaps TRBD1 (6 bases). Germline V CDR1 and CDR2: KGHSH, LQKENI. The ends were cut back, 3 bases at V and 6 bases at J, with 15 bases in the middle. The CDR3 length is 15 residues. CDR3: CASSPGTGRGQPQHF. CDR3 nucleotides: TGTGCCAGCTCACCGGGAACAGGGCGAGGTCAGCCCCAGCATTTT.

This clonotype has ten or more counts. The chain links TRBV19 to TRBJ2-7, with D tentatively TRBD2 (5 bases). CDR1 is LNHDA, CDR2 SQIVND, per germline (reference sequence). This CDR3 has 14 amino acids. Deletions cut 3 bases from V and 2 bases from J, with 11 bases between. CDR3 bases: TGTGCCAGTAGTATCGGAGGTTCAGCCTACGAGCAGTACTTC. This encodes CASSIGGSAYEQYF. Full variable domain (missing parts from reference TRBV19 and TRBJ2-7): DGGITQSPKYLFRKEGQNVTLSCEQNLNHDAMYWYRQDPGQGLRLIYYSQIVNDFQKGDIAEGYSVSREKKESFPLTVTSAQKNPTAFYLCASSIGGSAYEQYFGPGTRLTVT.

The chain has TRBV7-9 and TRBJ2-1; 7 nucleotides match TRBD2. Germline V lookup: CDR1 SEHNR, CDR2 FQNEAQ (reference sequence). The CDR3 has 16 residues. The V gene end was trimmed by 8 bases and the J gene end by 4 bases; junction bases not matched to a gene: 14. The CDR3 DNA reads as TGTGCCAGCCGCGCCCCCTCTAGCGGCCCGTACAATGAGCAGTTCTTC. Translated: CASRAPSSGPYNEQFF.